These T cell receptor beta chains were read from a single sample in a study of PD-L1 blockade in urothelial cancer. Produced via immunoSEQ multiplex PCR; TCRdb's table is partial and in-frame only. The data contain around 25,000 clones, 87% of them singletons. The input for sequencing was PBMCs, taken around atezolizumab (anti-PD-L1) treatment. These receptors were taken from a man in his forties or fifties with urothelial cancer. CDR3s leave out the opening cysteine and the closing phenylalanine or tryptophan. A D gene is named only where the DNA matches it firmly.

V gene,J gene,D gene,CDR3 protein
TRBV21-1,TRBJ2-1,.,ASSKFGGGPPSSSYNEQF
TRBV9,TRBJ2-3,TRBD2,ASSPASGGAGDTQY
TRBV7-9,TRBJ2-3,.,ASSSAGGLTDTQY
TRBV5-4,TRBJ2-2,TRBD2,ASSPSGRANTGELF
TRBV29-1,TRBJ1-6,.,SVDLGGSSPLH
TRBV7-3,TRBJ1-2,TRBD1,ASSSRQGSGYT
TRBV7-6,TRBJ2-7,TRBD2,ASSLVLAGAYEQY
TRBV28,TRBJ2-7,TRBD1,ASSPSGGQY
TRBV15,TRBJ2-5,.,ATSRDPASGETQY
TRBV10-2,TRBJ2-1,TRBD2,ASSDPQGLAGMNEQF
TRBV18,TRBJ2-6,TRBD2,ASSPNVLAGGAGANVLT
TRBV9,TRBJ2-2,.,ASSADSISTGELF
TRBV9,TRBJ1-4,.,ASSGGREKLF
TRBV6-5,TRBJ2-6,.,ASSLDSSGANVLT
TRBV29-1,TRBJ2-1,TRBD2,SVGRGGLRDEQF
TRBV19,TRBJ1-5,.,ASSVNRQGNQPQH
TRBV5-1,TRBJ2-7,TRBD2,ASGTSGSLYEQY
TRBV5-1,TRBJ2-7,TRBD1,ASRPGQGDSYEQY
TRBV4-3,TRBJ2-2,TRBD2,ASSLIMTSGRGELF
TRBV18,TRBJ2-3,TRBD2,ASSPRALAGSTDTQY
TRBV5-4,TRBJ2-2,TRBD2,ASSLVPSGTGELF
TRBV11-2,TRBJ2-5,.,ASSTGKGETQY
TRBV7-9,TRBJ2-2,TRBD1,ASSLLRTGTELF
TRBV19,TRBJ1-2,.,ASSIDLVGRVDGYT
TRBV25-1,TRBJ1-4,.,ASSEFGGRRKLF
TRBV9,TRBJ1-2,.,ASSLQPTGFYGYT
TRBV5-8,TRBJ1-5,.,ASTFRAGGGRYSNQPQH
TRBV4-1,TRBJ2-1,TRBD1,ASSAPGTDLYNEQF
TRBV11-3,TRBJ2-7,TRBD1,ASSRDSAYEQY
TRBV4-3,TRBJ2-7,.,ASSQDRGLGQY
TRBV5-1,TRBJ1-3,TRBD1,ASSSGQGSDTIY
TRBV4-1,TRBJ1-6,.,ASSQEVGVRNSPLH